One sample yielded the 25 T cell receptor beta chains listed below, sequenced in a study of blood T cell repertoires in COVID-19. This table comes from immunoSEQ multiplex PCR, and its TCRdb copy is limited to in-frame clones, with some not included. Here the sample spans over 120,000 clones, 87% being singletons. The source material was peripheral blood. Source of these receptors: a woman between 50 and 59 years old with acute or convalescent COVID-19.

This clone was seen just once. The rearrangement joins TRBV30 to TRBJ1-5; D is uncertain. Germline V gene data show CDR1 as GTSNPN and CDR2 as SVGIG (reference sequence). This CDR3 has 15 amino acids. Trimming pared 0 bases from V and 0 bases from J, leaving 9 bases between. CDR3 nucleotides: TGTGCCTGGAGTGTGGGCGATTATAGCAATCAGCCCCAGCATTTT. It yields the protein CAWSVGDYSNQPQHF.

About this clone itself: A junction end diverges from the germline sequence, so it may reflect a read error. The chain has TRBV7-9 and TRBJ1-1; 8 bases are shared with TRBD1. Per germline, CDR1 SEHNR and CDR2 FQNEAQ (reference sequence). This CDR3 has 15 residues. CDR3 region: CASSLTTGVNTEAFF. CDR3 DNA sequence: TGTGCCAGCAGCTTAACGACAGGGGTGAATACTGAAGCTTTCTTT.

V is TRBV11-3 and J is TRBJ2-3; 7 bases line up with TRBD1. CDR3 length: 14 residues. Per germline, CDR1 SGHNT and CDR2 YENEEA. The junction had 0 bases not matched to a gene; V was cut back by 0 bases and J by 3 bases. This CDR3 is CASSLETGTDTQYF. In DNA, the CDR3 is TGTGCCAGCAGCTTAGAGACAGGGACAGATACGCAGTATTTT.

Points on this clone: Other nucleotide sequences from this sample produce the same CDR3. The rearrangement uses TRBV10-1 and TRBJ1-1; TRBD1 aligns across 10 bases. Per the germline V gene, CDR1 is WNHNN and CDR2 is SYGVQD (reference sequence). The CDR3 is made up of 14 amino acids. J lost 3 bases, V lost 4 bases, and 2 bases had no gene match. CDR3 sequence: CASSVGQGDTEAFF. CDR3 nucleotides: TGCGCCAGCAGTGTCGGACAGGGGGACACTGAAGCTTTCTTT.

This chain joins TRBV5-1 and TRBJ2-7; 8 bases agree with TRBD1. The V gene's germline CDR1 is SGHRS and CDR2 YFSETQ. The J segment lost 3 bases and the V segment lost 0 bases, leaving 5 bases of the junction unmatched. The CDR3 length is 15 residues. The CDR3 nucleotides read TGCGCCAGCAGCTTGGATACGGGACAGGACTACGAGCAGTACTTC. Encoded protein: CASSLDTGQDYEQYF.

This clone was detected only a few times. The chain couples TRBV4-2 to TRBJ2-3, with TRBD2 matching over 9 bases. With V trimmed by 0 bases and J by 2 bases, 12 bases remained unmatched. The CDR3 runs 19 residues. CDR1 is LGHNA and CDR2 is YNFKEQ in the germline V gene. For the CDR3, the DNA is TGTGCCAGCAGCCAAGATCTCGGTAACCTAGCGGGAAACACAGATACGCAGTATTTT. It is translated as CASSQDLGNLAGNTDTQYF.

V usage is TRBV7-2 and J usage is TRBJ1-2; 8 bases line up with TRBD1. The germline V gene has CDR1 SGHTA and CDR2 FQGNSA. CDR3 length: 16 residues. V was clipped by 0 bases and J by 8 bases; unmatched bases: 11. CDR3 coding DNA: TGTGCCAGCAGCTTAGCGAACCCCAGGGGGCAGGAGGGCTACACCTTC. Protein sequence: CASSLANPRGQEGYTF.

The chain uses TRBV12-3 or TRBV12-4 and TRBJ1-6; 7 bases line up with TRBD1. Losses at the gene ends were 8 bases for V and 7 bases for J; bases not matched to a gene: 5. This CDR3 comprises 13 residues. In DNA, the CDR3 is TGTGCCAGCCAGGGGGTTTACAATTCACCCCTCCACTTT. Amino acid sequence: CASQGVYNSPLHF.

The rearrangement links TRBV7-9 to TRBJ2-1, with 8 bases aligning to TRBD2. V was clipped by 5 bases and J by 7 bases; unmatched bases: 4. This CDR3 has 13 amino acids. Per the germline V gene, CDR1 is SEHNR and CDR2 is FQNEAQ (reference sequence). The CDR3 sequence: CASSPGGSNEQFF. The CDR3 coding sequence is TGTGCCAGCAGCCCGGGAGGGTCTAATGAGCAGTTCTTC.

This clone showed up just once. The chain joins TRBV14 to TRBJ2-7; D is possibly TRBD1 (6 bases). The V end lost 0 bases, the J end lost 3 bases, and 12 bases lay between the germline ends. Germline V CDR1 and CDR2: SGHDN, FVKESK. CDR3 length: 15 residues. The CDR3 loop reads CASSQDPGHHYEQYF. CDR3 nucleotides: TGTGCCAGCAGCCAAGATCCGGGACACCACTACGAGCAGTACTTC.

The count of this clone is one. This rearrangement joins TRBV11-2 to TRBJ2-2; the D gene is possibly TRBD2 (6 bases). CDR1 and CDR2 (germline): SGHAT, FQNNGV. This CDR3 has 15 amino acids. Trimming took off 6 bases at V and 2 bases at J, with 13 bases between the two ends. Here the CDR3 DNA reads TGTGCCAGCAGACAACCCGGGAGAAACACCGGGGAGCTGTTTTTT. It encodes CASRQPGRNTGELFF. The full variable domain, in which reference TRBV11-2 and TRBJ2-2 provide the parts outside the CDR3, is EAGVAQSPRYKIIEKRQSVAFWCNPISGHATLYWYQQILGQGPKLLIQFQNNGVVDDSQLPKDRFSAERLKGVDSTLKIQPAKLEDSAVYLCASRQPGRNTGELFFGEGSRLTVL.

The CDR3 reads CASGGQEYSYEQYF. CDR3 in DNA: TGTGCCAGCGGGGGACAGGAGTACTCCTACGAGCAGTACTTC. The rearrangement uses TRBV27 and TRBJ2-7; 8 bases match TRBD1. This CDR3 contains 14 residues. Germline CDR1 reads MNHEY; CDR2 reads SMNVEV (reference sequence). J was trimmed by 0 bases and V by 8 bases; bases with no gene match: 6.

The chain employs TRBV19 and TRBJ1-2; weak D call: TRBD1 (5 bases). Trimming pared 5 bases from V and 0 bases from J, leaving 16 bases between. The CDR3 covers 16 residues. The germline V gene encodes CDR1 LNHDA and CDR2 SQIVND (reference sequence). CDR3 loop: CASSPPGQSTNYGYTF. The DNA for the CDR3 is TGTGCCAGTAGTCCCCCCGGACAATCTACTAACTATGGCTACACCTTC. The complete variable domain, with remaining parts taken from reference TRBV19 and TRBJ1-2, reads DGGITQSPKYLFRKEGQNVTLSCEQNLNHDAMYWYRQDPGQGLRLIYYSQIVNDFQKGDIAEGYSVSREKKESFPLTVTSAQKNPTAFYLCASSPPGQSTNYGYTFGSGTRLTVV.

This chain connects TRBV3-1 (or the pseudogene TRBV3-2) to TRBJ1-6; 7 bases agree with TRBD1. Germline V gene data show CDR1 as LGHDT and CDR2 as YNNKEL (reference sequence). V shed 0 bases and J 11 bases; nucleotides not matched to a gene: 7. CDR3 length equals 15 residues. The CDR3, as DNA: TGTGCCAGCAGCCAAGATAAGGGGGCTAAGACACCCCTCCACTTT. Translated: CASSQDKGAKTPLHF.

The chain employs TRBV19 and TRBJ2-6, with TRBD1 identical over 7 bases. J lost 3 bases, V lost 4 bases, and 6 bases had no gene match. There are 16 residues in the CDR3. CDR1 LNHDA and CDR2 SQIVND come from the germline V gene (reference sequence). The DNA for the CDR3 is TGTGCCAGTAGTAAAATAGGGGGCGATGGGGCCAACGTCCTGACTTTC. As protein: CASSKIGGDGANVLTF.

V gene TRBV30 combines with J gene TRBJ2-7, with D unclear. Trimming took 0 bases from V and 1 from J, leaving 10 bases between them. There are 14 residues in the CDR3. Germline CDR1 and CDR2: GTSNPN and SVGIG (reference sequence). For the CDR3, the DNA is TGTGCCTGGAGTGTACCCTTGGAGTCCTACGAGCAGTACTTC. Protein sequence: CAWSVPLESYEQYF.

V usage is TRBV15 and J usage is TRBJ2-1, with D uncertain. In germline, CDR1 is LNHNV, CDR2 YYDKDF (reference sequence). The CDR3 is 15 residues long. Trimming shortened V by 1 base and J by 0 bases, and 7 bases separated the two germline ends. CDR3 DNA sequence: TGTGCCACCAGCAGAGCGTCGAGCTCCTACAATGAGCAGTTCTTC. It yields the protein CATSRASSSYNEQFF.

This chain connects TRBV6-5 to TRBJ1-6; 8 nucleotides align to TRBD1. Germline CDR1 and CDR2: MNHEY and SVGAGI. V lost 5 bases and J lost 7; bases outside the gene matches: 7. The CDR3 spans 15 residues. This CDR3 is CASSTTGTGNSPLHF. The CDR3 DNA follows: TGTGCCAGCAGTACAACCGGGACAGGCAATTCACCCCTCCACTTT.

V usage is TRBV7-9 and J usage is TRBJ2-7; 8 nucleotides align to TRBD1. Germline CDR1 reads SEHNR; CDR2 reads FQNEAQ (reference sequence). The CDR3 has 16 amino acids. V lost 1 base to trimming and J lost 6 bases; unmatched junction nucleotides: 11. In nucleotides, the CDR3 is TGTGCCAGCAGCTTAGTACGGGCGGACAGGGAGGCCGAGCAGTACTTC. Translated, it gives CASSLVRADREAEQYF.

The rearrangement uses TRBV5-4 and TRBJ2-3, with no clear D. CDR3 length: 14 amino acids. V lost 4 bases and J 2 bases, leaving 11 bases between the germline ends. CDR1 and CDR2 (germline): SGHNT, YYREEE (reference sequence). CDR3 residues: CASSPQLLTDTQYF. In DNA form, the CDR3 reads TGTGCCAGCAGCCCACAACTACTCACAGATACGCAGTATTTT.

The genes are TRBV30 and TRBJ2-7, with a weak D call TRBD1 (6 bases). Between the trimmed V and J ends, which lost 2 bases and 1 base, there was a span of 12 bases. The CDR3 is 14 amino acids. Germline CDR1 GTSNPN, CDR2 SVGIG (reference sequence). CDR3 bases: TGTGCCTGGAGTTATTTACAGGGTTCCTACGAGCAGTACTTC. Translation gives CAWSYLQGSYEQYF. Full variable domain (outside the CDR3, taken from reference TRBV30 and TRBJ2-7): SQTIHQWPATLVQPVGSPLSLECTVEGTSNPNLYWYRQAAGRGLQLLFYSVGIGQISSEVPQNLSASRPQDRQFILSSKKLLLSDSGFYLCAWSYLQGSYEQYFGPGTRLTVT.

The rearrangement links TRBV5-1 to TRBJ2-2, with 14 bases identical to TRBD2. Germline V CDR1 and CDR2: SGHRS, YFSETQ. V trimming: 0 bases; J trimming: 5 bases; junction bases outside the gene matches: 0. The CDR3 spans 16 residues. CDR3 nucleotides: TGCGCCAGCAGCTTGGGACTAGCGGGAGGGACCGGGGAGCTGTTTTTT. Its protein is CASSLGLAGGTGELFF.

The J gene is TRBJ2-1, the V gene TRBV27, with D maybe TRBD1 (6 bases). Trimming pared 4 bases from V and 2 bases from J, leaving 12 bases between. CDR1 MNHEY and CDR2 SMNVEV come from the germline V gene (reference sequence). The CDR3 has 15 residues. The CDR3 reads CASSSWDIPYNEQFF. As DNA, the CDR3 is TGTGCCAGCAGTTCCTGGGACATTCCCTACAATGAGCAGTTCTTC.

The chain couples TRBV2 to TRBJ2-2, with 9 bases lining up with TRBD1. The CDR3 contains 14 residues. Germline V gene lookup returns CDR1 SNHLY and CDR2 FYNNEI. J was trimmed by 11 bases and V by 6 bases; bases with no gene match: 10. The CDR3: CASRMRTGEGELFF. The CDR3 coding sequence is TGTGCCAGCAGAATGAGGACAGGGGAAGGAGAGCTGTTTTTT.

V is TRBV5-1 and J is TRBJ2-1; tentative D call: TRBD1 (6 bases). CDR3 length: 14 residues. V was cut by 0 bases and J by 7 bases, with 11 bases left in between. Germline V gene data show CDR1 as SGHRS and CDR2 as YFSETQ. The CDR3 spells CASSLGTVSNEQFF. In DNA form, the CDR3 reads TGCGCCAGCAGCTTGGGGACAGTATCGAATGAGCAGTTCTTC.